The next 10 T cell receptor beta chains were all read from a single sample in a study of blood T cell repertoires in COVID-19. Data came from immunoSEQ multiplex PCR; TCRdb stores just in-frame clones and leaves some out. The sample lists 200,000 to 250,000 clones; 70% to 90% were seen once. Input material: PBMCs or T cells enriched from blood (not recorded which). These receptors all stem from a woman in her forties or fifties with acute COVID-19.

This chain connects TRBV7-3 to TRBJ2-5, with a possible D match to TRBD2 (5 bases). This CDR3 region has 17 residues. In germline, CDR1 is SGHTA, CDR2 FQGTGA. Trimming removed 1 base at V and 1 base at J, with 16 bases between. For the CDR3, the DNA is TGTGCCAGCAGCTTAATGGGCCGGTCTAGCAGCCAAGAGACCCAGTACTTC. It is translated as CASSLMGRSSSQETQYF.

J is TRBJ1-1 and V is TRBV29-1; D remains ambiguous. The V end lost 6 bases, the J end lost 9 bases, and 11 bases lay between the germline ends. Per the germline V gene, CDR1 is SQVTM and CDR2 is ANQGSEA. CDR3 length: 10 amino acids. This CDR3 reads CSVAGRKAFF. In DNA form, the CDR3 reads TGCAGCGTAGCGGGCAGAAAAGCTTTCTTT.

The CDR3 DNA sequence: TGTGCCAGCAGTTACGCTGGGACTTGTTTCTTC. This sequence encodes CASSYAGTCFF. V gene TRBV6-5 combines with J gene TRBJ2-1, with D perhaps TRBD2 (6 bases). Germline V CDR1 and CDR2: MNHEY, SVGAGI. V lost 2 bases, J lost 16 bases, and 12 bases lay in between. This CDR3 is 11 amino acids long.

This chain joins TRBV24-1 and TRBJ2-2; D is possibly TRBD1 (6 bases). Trimming removed 3 bases from V and 6 bases from J, with 19 bases in between. The CDR3 sequence is 17 residues long. From germline, CDR1 is KGHDR and CDR2 SFDVKD. The CDR3 loop reads CATSDIPQGYGSGELFF. CDR3 DNA: TGTGCCACCAGTGATATACCACAGGGCTACGGATCCGGGGAGCTGTTTTTT.

This chain links TRBV2 with TRBJ2-3; TRBD2 agrees at 9 bases. The CDR3 has 16 amino acids. V dropped 3 bases and J dropped 0; count of bases not matched to a gene: 4. Germline lookup yields CDR1 SNHLY and CDR2 FYNNEI. DNA of the CDR3: TGTGCCAGCAGTGATCCTAGCGGGGAAAGCACAGATACGCAGTATTTT. As protein: CASSDPSGESTDTQYF.

This chain joins TRBV9 and TRBJ1-1, with D perhaps TRBD1 (6 bases). Germline CDR1 and CDR2: SGDLS and YYNGEE. This CDR3 spans 13 amino acids. V lost 3 bases and J 2 bases, leaving 8 bases between the germline ends. CDR3 loop: CASSADSNTEAFF. The CDR3 region has the DNA TGTGCCAGCAGCGCGGACAGTAACACTGAAGCTTTCTTT.

The chain joins TRBV27 to TRBJ1-6; D may be TRBD1 (6 bases). The CDR3 loop spans 13 amino acids. CDR1 and CDR2 from the germline V gene are MNHEY and SMNVEV (reference sequence). V lost 5 bases to trimming and J lost 14 bases, with 16 bases between them. The DNA for the CDR3 is TGTGCCAGCAGTAAACAGGGAGGGTTGGCCCTCCACTTT. Its translation: CASSKQGGLALHF.

V gene TRBV5-5 combines with J gene TRBJ1-2, with TRBD1 identical over 11 bases. CDR3 length: 17 residues. With 0 bases clipped from V and 4 bases from J, the junction kept 8 bases outside the gene matches. Per germline, CDR1 SGHKS and CDR2 YYEKEE (reference sequence). CDR3 nucleotides: TGTGCCAGCAGCTTGGGGACAGGGGGCTCGATGGGCTATGGCTACACCTTC. Its protein product is CASSLGTGGSMGYGYTF.

The V call is TRBV29-1, the J call TRBJ2-1; 7 nucleotides align to TRBD2. CDR1 is SQVTM and CDR2 is ANQGSEA in the germline V gene. The CDR3 runs to 12 residues. Trimming cost V 7 bases and J 4 bases; bases outside gene matches: 4. The CDR3 DNA reads TGCAGCGGCCTTAGCGGGTACAATGAGCAGTTCTTC. It yields the protein CSGLSGYNEQFF.

The rearrangement links TRBV9 to TRBJ2-1; 7 nucleotides match TRBD2. The germline V gene has CDR1 SGDLS and CDR2 YYNGEE. The junction had 14 bases not matched to a gene; V was cut back by 1 base and J by 10 bases. This CDR3 region has 16 residues. CDR3 DNA sequence: TGTGCCAGCAGCGTAATCCCTAGCGGCAGGAGCGGGGAGCAGTTCTTC. Amino acids: CASSVIPSGRSGEQFF. Looking up the rest from reference TRBV9 and TRBJ2-1 gives the full variable domain: DSGVTQTPKHLITATGQRVTLRCSPRSGDLSVYWYQQSLDQGLQFLIQYYNGEERAKGNILERFSAQQFPDLHSELNLSSLELGDSALYFCASSVIPSGRSGEQFFGPGTRLTVL.